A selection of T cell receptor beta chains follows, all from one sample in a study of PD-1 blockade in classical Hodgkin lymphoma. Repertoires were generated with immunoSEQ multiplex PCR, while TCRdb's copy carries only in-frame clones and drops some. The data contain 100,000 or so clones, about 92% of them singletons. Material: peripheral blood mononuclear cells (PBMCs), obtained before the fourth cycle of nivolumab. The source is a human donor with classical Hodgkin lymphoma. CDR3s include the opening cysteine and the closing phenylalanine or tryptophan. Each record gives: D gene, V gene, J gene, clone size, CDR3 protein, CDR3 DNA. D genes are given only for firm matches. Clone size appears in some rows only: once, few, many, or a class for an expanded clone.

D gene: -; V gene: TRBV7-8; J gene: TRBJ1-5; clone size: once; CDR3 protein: CASSGTSSNQPQHF; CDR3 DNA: TGTGCCAGCAGCGGAACATCAAGCAATCAGCCCCAGCATTTT
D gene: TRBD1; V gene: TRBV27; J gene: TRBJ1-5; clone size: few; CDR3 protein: CASSWTGGNQPQHF; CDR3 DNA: TGTGCCAGCAGTTGGACAGGGGGCAATCAGCCCCAGCATTTT
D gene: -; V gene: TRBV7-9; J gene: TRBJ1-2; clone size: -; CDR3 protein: CASSSPGGIGYTF; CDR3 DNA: TGTGCCAGCAGCTCCCCTGGAGGGATTGGCTACACCTTC
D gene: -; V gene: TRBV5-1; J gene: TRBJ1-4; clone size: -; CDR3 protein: CASSLVGESNEKLFF; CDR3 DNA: TGCGCCAGCAGCTTAGTTGGGGAATCTAATGAAAAACTGTTTTTT
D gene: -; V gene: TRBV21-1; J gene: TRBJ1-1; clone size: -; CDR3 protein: CASSKGTGRNTEAFF; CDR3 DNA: TGTGCCAGCAGCAAAGGAACGGGGAGGAACACTGAAGCTTTCTTT
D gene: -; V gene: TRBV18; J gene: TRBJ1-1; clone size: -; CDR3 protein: CASSPKGNTEAFF; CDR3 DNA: TGTGCCAGCTCACCAAAAGGGAACACTGAAGCTTTCTTT
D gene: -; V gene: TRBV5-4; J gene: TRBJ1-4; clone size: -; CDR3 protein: CASSLDEKLFF; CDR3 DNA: TGTGCCAGCAGCTTGGATGAAAAACTGTTTTTT
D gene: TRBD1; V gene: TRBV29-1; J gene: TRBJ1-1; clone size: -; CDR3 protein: CSVRTGGNTEAFF; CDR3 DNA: TGCAGCGTACGGACAGGGGGGAACACTGAAGCTTTCTTT
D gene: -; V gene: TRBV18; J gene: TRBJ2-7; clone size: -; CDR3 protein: CASSPSRGGEQYF; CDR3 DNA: TGTGCCAGCTCACCGTCGAGGGGAGGCGAGCAGTACTTC
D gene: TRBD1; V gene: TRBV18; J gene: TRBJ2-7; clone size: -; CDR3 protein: CASSHLRDRGPYEQYF; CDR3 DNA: TGTGCCAGCTCTCACCTCCGGGACAGGGGTCCCTACGAGCAGTACTTC
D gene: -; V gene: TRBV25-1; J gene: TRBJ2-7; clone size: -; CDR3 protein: CASSWAEGEQYF; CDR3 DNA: TGTGCCAGCAGCTGGGCGGAGGGCGAGCAGTACTTC
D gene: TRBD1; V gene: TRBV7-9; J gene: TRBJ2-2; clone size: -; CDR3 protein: CASSADPGQGSSTGELFF; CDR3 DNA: TGTGCCAGCAGCGCTGATCCGGGACAGGGGTCGAGCACCGGGGAGCTGTTTTTT
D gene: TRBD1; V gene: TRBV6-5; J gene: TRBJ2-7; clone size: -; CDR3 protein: CASSYSKQGVYEQYF; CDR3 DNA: TGTGCCAGCAGTTACTCGAAACAGGGGGTCTACGAGCAGTACTTC
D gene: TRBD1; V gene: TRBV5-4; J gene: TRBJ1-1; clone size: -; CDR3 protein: CASSGQGDTEAFF; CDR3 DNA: TGTGCCAGCAGCGGACAGGGTGACACTGAAGCTTTCTTT
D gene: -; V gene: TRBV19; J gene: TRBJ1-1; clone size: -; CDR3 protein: CASTGGQGIGTEAFF; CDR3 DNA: TGTGCCAGTACGGGGGGGCAGGGGATTGGCACTGAAGCTTTCTTT
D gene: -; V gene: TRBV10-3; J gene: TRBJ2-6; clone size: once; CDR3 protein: CAIRTAKTPSSGANVLTF; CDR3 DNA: TGTGCCATCCGGACAGCGAAAACCCCGAGCTCTGGGGCCAACGTCCTGACTTTC
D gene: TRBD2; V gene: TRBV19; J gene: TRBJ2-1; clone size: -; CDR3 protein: CASSTIAGVGNEQFF; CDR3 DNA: TGTGCCAGTAGTACCATAGCGGGAGTCGGGAATGAGCAGTTCTTC
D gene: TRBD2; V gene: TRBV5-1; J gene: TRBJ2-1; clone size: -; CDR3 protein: CASSLGPSGDINNEQFF; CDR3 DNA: TGCGCCAGCAGCTTGGGTCCTAGCGGGGACATAAACAATGAGCAGTTCTTC
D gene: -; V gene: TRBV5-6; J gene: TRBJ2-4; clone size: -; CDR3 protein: CASSLGVSGKNIQYF; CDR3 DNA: TGTGCCAGCAGCTTGGGGGTGAGCGGCAAAAACATTCAGTACTTC
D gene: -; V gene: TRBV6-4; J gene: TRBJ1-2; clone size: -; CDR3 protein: CASSPYDVGYGYTF; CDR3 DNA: TGTGCCAGCTCACCATATGACGTTGGCTATGGCTACACCTTC
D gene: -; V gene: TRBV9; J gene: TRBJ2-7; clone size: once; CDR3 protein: CASSVAGTYEQYF; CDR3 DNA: TGTGCCAGCAGCGTAGCAGGGACCTACGAGCAGTACTTC
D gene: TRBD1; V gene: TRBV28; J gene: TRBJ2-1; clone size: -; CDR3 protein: CASSVPGGSYNEQFF; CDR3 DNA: TGTGCCAGCAGTGTCCCAGGGGGATCATACAATGAGCAGTTCTTC
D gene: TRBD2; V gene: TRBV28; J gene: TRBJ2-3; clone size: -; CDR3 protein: CASSLTGRATDTQYF; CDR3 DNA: TGTGCCAGCAGTTTGACCGGGAGGGCCACAGATACGCAGTATTTT
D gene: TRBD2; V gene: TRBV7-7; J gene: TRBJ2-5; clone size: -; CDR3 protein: CASSSWGGETQYF; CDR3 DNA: TGTGCTAGCAGCTCCTGGGGGGGGGAGACCCAGTACTTC
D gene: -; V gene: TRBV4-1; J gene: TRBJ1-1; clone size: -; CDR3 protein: CASSQDTGSITEAFF; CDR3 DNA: TGCGCCAGCAGCCAAGATACGGGATCGATCACTGAAGCTTTCTTT
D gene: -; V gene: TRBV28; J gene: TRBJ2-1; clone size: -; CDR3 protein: CASSTPGGAENEQFF; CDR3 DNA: TGTGCCAGCAGTACCCCGGGGGGCGCAGAGAATGAGCAGTTCTTC
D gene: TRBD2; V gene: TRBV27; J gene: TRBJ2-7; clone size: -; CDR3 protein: CASSYSWSGGEQYF; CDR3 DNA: TGTGCCAGCAGCTACTCCTGGTCGGGAGGGGAGCAGTACTTC
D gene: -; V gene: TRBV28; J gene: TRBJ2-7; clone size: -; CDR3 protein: CASSPRGRGRYEQYF; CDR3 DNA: TGTGCCAGCAGTCCCCGGGGTAGGGGAAGGTACGAGCAGTACTTC
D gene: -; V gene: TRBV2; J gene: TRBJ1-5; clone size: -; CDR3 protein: CASSDQGIAPQHF; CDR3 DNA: TGTGCCAGCAGTGACCAGGGTATAGCGCCCCAGCATTTT
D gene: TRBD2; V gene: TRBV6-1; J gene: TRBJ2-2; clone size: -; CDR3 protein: CASTVTSGVTGELFF; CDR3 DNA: TGTGCCAGCACCGTGACTAGCGGGGTAACCGGGGAGCTGTTTTTT
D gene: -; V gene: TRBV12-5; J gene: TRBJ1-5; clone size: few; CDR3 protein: CASGPFDQPQHF; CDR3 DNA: TGTGCTAGTGGTCCATTCGATCAGCCCCAGCATTTT
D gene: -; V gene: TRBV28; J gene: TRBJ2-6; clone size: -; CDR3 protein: CASRQTGTGANVLTF; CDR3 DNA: TGTGCCAGCAGGCAAACCGGGACTGGGGCCAACGTCCTGACTTTC
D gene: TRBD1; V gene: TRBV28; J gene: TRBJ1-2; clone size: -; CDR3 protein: CASSLEGARRGLGYTF; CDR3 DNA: TGTGCCAGCAGTTTAGAGGGGGCGCGGAGGGGGTTGGGCTACACCTTC
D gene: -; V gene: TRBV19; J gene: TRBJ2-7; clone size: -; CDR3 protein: CASSIVIGTPSYEQYF; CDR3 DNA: TGTGCCAGTAGTATAGTGATAGGGACTCCCTCCTACGAGCAGTACTTC
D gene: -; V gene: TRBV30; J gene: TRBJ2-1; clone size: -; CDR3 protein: CAWRDGGLADLRDEQFF; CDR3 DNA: TGTGCCTGGAGAGACGGAGGATTAGCGGACCTCCGGGATGAGCAGTTCTTC
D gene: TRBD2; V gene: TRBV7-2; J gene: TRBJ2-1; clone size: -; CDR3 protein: CASSSAGERGSYNEQFF; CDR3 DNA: TGTGCCAGCAGCTCGGCGGGGGAGCGGGGTAGCTACAATGAGCAGTTCTTC
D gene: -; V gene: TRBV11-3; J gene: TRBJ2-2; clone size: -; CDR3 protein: CASSLNSGAGELFF; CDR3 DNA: TGTGCCAGCAGCTTAAACTCGGGGGCCGGGGAGCTGTTTTTT
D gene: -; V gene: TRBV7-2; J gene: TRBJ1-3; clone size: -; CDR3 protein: CASSLARGPATGNTIYF; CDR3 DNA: TGTGCCAGCAGCTTAGCTCGGGGCCCAGCCACTGGAAACACCATATATTTT
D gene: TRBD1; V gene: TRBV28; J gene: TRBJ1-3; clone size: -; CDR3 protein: CASSPAGGWAGNTIYF; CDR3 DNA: TGTGCCAGCAGTCCAGCAGGGGGCTGGGCTGGAAACACCATATATTTT
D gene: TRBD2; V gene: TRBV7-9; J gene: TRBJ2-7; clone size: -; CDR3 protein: CASSSPSGGTYEQYF; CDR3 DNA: TGTGCCAGCAGCTCCCCGTCGGGAGGAACCTACGAGCAGTACTTC